A selection of T cell receptor beta chains follows, all from one sample in a study of OX40 agonist ivuxolimab in advanced cancers. Sequencing was performed with immunoSEQ multiplex PCR; in TCRdb, only in-frame clones are kept and a portion is missing. This table holds about 70,000 clones, roughly 89% found once. Sequencing used CD4+ or CD8+ T cells sorted from blood, obtained in a trial of the OX40 agonist ivuxolimab. The origin of the receptors is an adult with an advanced solid tumor such as melanoma, head and neck, liver or kidney cancer. The CDR3 runs from the conserved cysteine through the conserved F or W. Fields, in order: clone size, D gene, V gene, J gene, CDR3 DNA, CDR3 protein. A D gene is named only where the DNA matches it firmly. For some rows the clone size is stated as once, few or many, or as a class when expanded; others skip it.

abundance: NA; d_gene: NA; v_gene: TRBV6-4; j_gene: TRBJ2-3; CDR3nt: TGTGCCAGCAGTGACGAGGGGGGGCGTACGCAGTATTTT; CDR3aa: CASSDEGGRTQYF
abundance: NA; d_gene: NA; v_gene: TRBV19; j_gene: TRBJ2-1; CDR3nt: TGTGCCAGTAACGGGGTCTACAATGAGCAGTTCTTC; CDR3aa: CASNGVYNEQFF
abundance: NA; d_gene: TRBD1; v_gene: TRBV7-2; j_gene: TRBJ2-7; CDR3nt: TGTGCCAGCAGTTGGGACAGGGAGGACGAGCAGTACTTC; CDR3aa: CASSWDREDEQYF
abundance: NA; d_gene: NA; v_gene: TRBV7-3; j_gene: TRBJ2-5; CDR3nt: TGTGCCAGCAGCTTAAGCAGGGAAGAGACCCAGTACTTC; CDR3aa: CASSLSREETQYF
abundance: NA; d_gene: TRBD1; v_gene: TRBV6-1; j_gene: TRBJ1-6; CDR3nt: TGTGCCAGCAGTGAACTTCTGCAGGGGGTCTCACCCCTCCACTTT; CDR3aa: CASSELLQGVSPLHF
abundance: NA; d_gene: TRBD2; v_gene: TRBV5-1; j_gene: TRBJ2-3; CDR3nt: TGCGCCAGCAGCCTACGGACTAGCGGGGGGGTCCGGATGGATACGCAGTATTTT; CDR3aa: CASSLRTSGGVRMDTQYF
abundance: NA; d_gene: NA; v_gene: TRBV29-1; j_gene: TRBJ1-5; CDR3nt: TGCAGCGTTACTTCGGAGGTGAATCAGCCCCAGCATTTT; CDR3aa: CSVTSEVNQPQHF
abundance: NA; d_gene: NA; v_gene: TRBV7-3; j_gene: TRBJ1-2; CDR3nt: TGTGCCAGCAGCTTAACTCGTTGGGACGAGGGGGGCTACACCTTC; CDR3aa: CASSLTRWDEGGYTF
abundance: NA; d_gene: NA; v_gene: TRBV29-1; j_gene: TRBJ1-5; CDR3nt: TGCAGCGTTGGTGGGGGCGTTGGACAGCCCCAGCATTTT; CDR3aa: CSVGGGVGQPQHF
abundance: NA; d_gene: TRBD1; v_gene: TRBV6-1; j_gene: TRBJ1-4; CDR3nt: TGTGCCAGCAGCCCCGCCGGGACAGGGGCAAAACTGTTTTTT; CDR3aa: CASSPAGTGAKLFF
abundance: NA; d_gene: NA; v_gene: TRBV7-2; j_gene: TRBJ1-4; CDR3nt: TGTGCCAGCAGCCACGAGGGGTCGGCAACTAATGAAAAACTGTTTTTT; CDR3aa: CASSHEGSATNEKLFF
abundance: NA; d_gene: NA; v_gene: TRBV6-1; j_gene: TRBJ1-4; CDR3nt: TGTGCCAGCAGTGAAAGGTTCGCTACTAATGAAAAACTGTTTTTT; CDR3aa: CASSERFATNEKLFF
abundance: NA; d_gene: NA; v_gene: TRBV6-5; j_gene: TRBJ1-1; CDR3nt: TGTGCCAGCAGTTACTCGCGGCCGAACACTGAAGCTTTCTTT; CDR3aa: CASSYSRPNTEAFF
abundance: NA; d_gene: TRBD2; v_gene: TRBV6-1; j_gene: TRBJ2-1; CDR3nt: TGTGCCAGCCATCTAGCGGGGGTTAACAATGAGCAGTTCTTC; CDR3aa: CASHLAGVNNEQFF
abundance: few; d_gene: NA; v_gene: TRBV6-5; j_gene: TRBJ2-6; CDR3nt: TGTGCCAGCAGTCCTGGGGGTGCCGGGGCCAACGTCCTGACTTTC; CDR3aa: CASSPGGAGANVLTF
abundance: few; d_gene: NA; v_gene: TRBV7-3; j_gene: TRBJ1-1; CDR3nt: TGTGCCAGCAGCTTAAATAGTGAGGGAAAAGCTTTCTTT; CDR3aa: CASSLNSEGKAFF